These T cell receptor beta chains were read from a single sample in a study of T cells after yellow fever vaccination. TCRdb processed the 5' RACE reads anew with MiXCR; each CDR3 protein has one entry. The data show some 500,000 distinct CDR3 sequences, roughly 14% seen once. The starting material was PBMCs, obtained on the day of the yellow fever booster vaccination. The receptors come from a young man who received the YFV17D yellow fever vaccine. Each CDR3 is given with its conserved first and last residue. D genes are given only for firm matches. Rows may omit the clone size; those that give it use once, few, many or a size class.

d_call j_call v_call clone_size cdr3_aa cdr3_nt
NA TRBJ1-1 TRBV15 NA CATSSRFGAEAFF TGTGCCACCAGCAGCCGGTTTGGGGCTGAAGCTTTCTTT
NA TRBJ2-1 TRBV4-3 NA CASSQDAGLTVSNEQFF TGCGCCAGCAGCCAAGATGCGGGATTAACGGTGAGCAATGAGCAGTTCTTC
NA TRBJ2-7 TRBV7-8 NA CASSLARESYEQYF TGTGCCAGCAGCTTAGCGCGAGAATCCTACGAGCAGTACTTC
NA TRBJ1-4 TRBV5-1 few CASSLTVTNEKLFF TGCGCCAGCAGCTTGACAGTCACTAATGAAAAACTGTTTTTT
TRBD2 TRBJ2-3 TRBV5-1 NA CASSHGTSGNTQYF TGCGCCAGCAGCCACGGGACTAGCGGGAATACGCAGTATTTT
TRBD2 TRBJ2-2 TRBV20-1 NA CSAREAGGPDGELFF TGCAGTGCTAGGGAGGCGGGAGGGCCCGACGGGGAGCTGTTTTTT
NA TRBJ2-3 TRBV12-3/TRBV12-4 few CASSFSSSTTNTQYF TGTGCCAGCAGTTTCTCATCTAGCACCACCAATACGCAGTATTTT
TRBD2 TRBJ2-5 TRBV9 NA CASSVGAGEVVETQYF TGTGCCAGCAGCGTAGGAGCGGGGGAGGTTGTTGAGACCCAGTACTTC
NA TRBJ2-7 TRBV7-9 NA CASSVRAGSSYEQYF TGTGCCAGCAGCGTGCGGGCCGGATCCTCCTACGAGCAGTACTTC
NA TRBJ1-2 TRBV28 few CASRVEAPNGYTF TGTGCCAGCAGAGTGGAGGCCCCTAATGGCTACACCTTC
NA TRBJ2-7 TRBV20-1 few CSANNAGTRVYEQYF TGCAGTGCAAATAATGCCGGGACAAGAGTCTACGAGCAGTACTTC
NA TRBJ2-1 TRBV5-1 few CASSLVSAGTPNEQFF TGCGCCAGCAGCTTGGTCTCGGCGGGCACCCCCAATGAGCAGTTCTTC
TRBD1 TRBJ2-7 TRBV12-3/TRBV12-4 few CASSQGTGNEQYF TGTGCCAGCAGCCAGGGGACAGGGAACGAGCAGTACTTC
NA TRBJ2-3 TRBV7-9 NA CASSTPGLSKGTQYF TGTGCCAGCAGCACACCGGGACTGAGCAAAGGGACGCAGTATTTT
TRBD2 TRBJ2-7 TRBV20-1 few CSARDWFGGTISYEQYF TGCAGTGCTAGAGATTGGTTTGGAGGGACTATCTCCTACGAGCAGTACTTC
NA TRBJ2-2 TRBV24-1 few CATSRGRNTGELFF TGTGCCACCAGTAGGGGACGGAACACCGGGGAGCTGTTTTTT
NA TRBJ1-5 TRBV12-3/TRBV12-4 few CASKGPAGNQPQHF TGTGCCAGCAAGGGACCGGCAGGGAATCAGCCCCAGCATTTT
TRBD2 TRBJ2-1 TRBV20-1 few CSARGAGGPHEQFF TGCAGTGCTAGAGGGGCGGGAGGGCCCCATGAGCAGTTCTTC
TRBD2 TRBJ2-1 TRBV5-4 few CASSPPPSGAYNEQFF TGTGCCAGCAGCCCACCCCCTAGCGGGGCCTACAATGAGCAGTTCTTC
TRBD2 TRBJ2-7 TRBV20-1 few CSATLAGGLYEQYF TGCAGTGCAACTCTAGCGGGAGGCCTCTACGAGCAGTACTTC
NA TRBJ2-5 TRBV4-3 few CASSQAGQQETQYF TGCGCCAGCAGCCAGGCGGGACAGCAAGAGACCCAGTACTTC
NA TRBJ2-7 TRBV5-6 NA CASSLRGFGEQYF TGTGCCAGCAGCTTGAGGGGGTTCGGCGAGCAGTACTTC
NA TRBJ2-5 TRBV5-8 few CASSLEPSQETQYF TGTGCCAGCAGCTTGGAGCCATCCCAAGAGACCCAGTACTTC
TRBD2 TRBJ2-1 TRBV29-1 NA CSTGGELAYNEQFF TGCAGCACCGGGGGGGAGTTAGCATACAATGAGCAGTTCTTC
TRBD1 TRBJ2-7 TRBV15 NA CATSRDGTGEGEQYF TGTGCCACCAGCAGAGATGGGACAGGGGAAGGGGAGCAGTACTTC
TRBD1 TRBJ1-4 TRBV29-1 few CSVDLPGQGREKLFF TGCAGCGTTGATCTACCGGGACAGGGTAGGGAAAAACTGTTTTTT
NA TRBJ2-3 TRBV12-3/TRBV12-4 NA CASRAQGTSSTDTQYF TGTGCCAGCAGGGCCCAGGGCACATCTAGCACAGATACGCAGTATTTT
TRBD2 TRBJ2-7 TRBV6-2/TRBV6-3 NA CASSQTSGRATGQYF TGTGCCAGCAGCCAGACTAGCGGGAGGGCCACTGGCCAGTACTTC
NA TRBJ2-1 TRBV5-1 NA CASRSLGDEQFF TGCGCCAGCAGGTCCCTAGGGGATGAGCAGTTCTTC
NA TRBJ2-7 TRBV5-1 NA CASSWGEGPGDPYEQYF TGCGCCAGCAGCTGGGGAGAGGGGCCTGGGGATCCCTACGAGCAGTACTTC
TRBD2 TRBJ2-5 TRBV2 few CASSPPSGGPQYF TGTGCCAGCAGCCCCCCTAGCGGGGGACCCCAGTACTTC
TRBD1 TRBJ2-7 TRBV20-1 few CSARDNRWTGESYEQYF TGCAGTGCTAGAGATAACAGGTGGACAGGGGAATCCTACGAGCAGTACTTC
TRBD1 TRBJ1-2 TRBV7-8 NA CASSLEQGSKSGYTF TGTGCCAGCAGCTTAGAACAGGGGAGTAAGAGTGGCTACACCTTC
NA TRBJ1-6 TRBV18 NA CASSPPGSNSPLHF TGTGCCAGCTCACCACCGGGAAGTAATTCACCCCTCCACTTT
TRBD1 TRBJ1-3 TRBV20-1 NA CCARDGTGGPGNTIYF TGCTGTGCTAGAGATGGAACAGGGGGCCCTGGAAACACCATATATTTT
NA TRBJ2-5 TRBV12-3/TRBV12-4 NA CASSDGQQETQYF TGTGCCAGCAGTGACGGACAGCAAGAGACCCAGTACTTC
NA TRBJ2-3 TRBV7-2 NA CASSLQSPDTQYF TGTGCCAGCAGCCTACAGAGTCCAGATACGCAGTATTTT
TRBD2 TRBJ2-2 TRBV19 NA CASSLGLSSGAANTGELFF TGTGCCAGTAGTTTAGGACTCTCCAGCGGGGCCGCGAACACCGGGGAGCTGTTTTTT
NA TRBJ2-1 TRBV12-3/TRBV12-4 NA CASSAQDLGNEQFF TGTGCCAGCAGTGCTCAGGACCTGGGGAATGAGCAGTTCTTC
TRBD2 TRBJ2-7 TRBV5-1 NA CASSLGLAGSGSEQYF TGCGCCAGCAGCTTGGGACTAGCGGGAAGTGGAAGCGAGCAGTACTTC